The 3 T cell receptor beta chains presented below share a single source sample, sequenced in a study of siplizumab effects on memory and regulatory T cells. The table came from immunoSEQ multiplex PCR; TCRdb's copy has only in-frame clones and leaves some out. The repertoire holds 100,000 or so clones, less than 95% seen once, with about 0.6% in the top ten. The sample comprised Tregs sorted from blood. The receptor set was obtained from a human donor in good health.

The chain joins TRBV7-2 to TRBJ2-2, with D possibly TRBD1 on 6 matching bases. This CDR3 spans 14 amino acids. Germline V gene lookup returns CDR1 SGHTA and CDR2 FQGNSA. V lost 3 bases to trimming and J lost 6 bases, with 11 bases between them. CDR3 sequence: CASSLNRVAGELFF. CDR3 bases: TGTGCCAGCAGCTTGAACAGGGTGGCCGGGGAGCTGTTTTTT.

This chain joins TRBV7-3 and TRBJ2-2; the match to TRBD2 covers 8 bases. The CDR3 consists of 15 residues. J lost 6 bases, V lost 5 bases, and 8 bases had no gene match. The germline CDR1 and CDR2 sequences are SGHTA and FQGTGA. CDR3 region: CASSHPTSGAGELFF. The CDR3 DNA is TGTGCCAGCAGCCACCCAACTAGCGGCGCCGGGGAGCTGTTTTTT.

The V call is TRBV6-6, the J call TRBJ1-2; a possible D gene is TRBD1 (6 bases). Germline V gene sequence: CDR1 MNHNY, CDR2 SVGAGI (reference sequence). The CDR3 loop spans 15 amino acids. Trimming stripped 3 bases from V and 3 bases from J, with 14 bases between. The chain's CDR3 is CASSYYRDKYYGYTF. The CDR3 DNA reads as TGTGCCAGCAGTTATTATCGGGACAAGTACTATGGCTACACCTTC.